This paragraph covers one T cell receptor beta chain sequence. Its cognate antigen is unknown. J was trimmed by 7 bases and V by 1 base; bases with no gene match: 12. CDR1 is MDHEN and CDR2 is SYDVKM in the germline V gene. The CDR3 extends over 16 amino acids. TCRdb re-derived calls from the reads in MiXCR, one entry per CDR3 protein. This sample yields some 100,000 distinct CDR3 sequences, of which about a quarter are seen a single time; more than 35% belongs to the top ten. The data were taken from a study of T cell repertoires in cytomegalovirus infection. Across the whole study: It was the public TCR beta signatures that indicated both CMV infection and matching HLA type.

Notes on the study in general: Summed frequency of public TCR beta families distinguished CMV carriers with the relevant HLA. The ex vivo response showed dominance by HLA-C-restricted CMV-specific TCR beta clonotypes.

Sequences were obtained from CD8+ T cells from PBMCs. The origin of this receptor is a human donor in good health (CMV status not recorded). Some clones in this sample may be carry-over from other donors' samples. This sequence joins TRBV28 and TRBJ2-7, with 8 bases fitting TRBD1. CDR3 amino acids: CASSLFPGGQGFEQYF. The DNA of the CDR3 is TGTGCCAGCAGTTTATTCCCAGGTGGACAGGGCTTTGAGCAGTACTTC.